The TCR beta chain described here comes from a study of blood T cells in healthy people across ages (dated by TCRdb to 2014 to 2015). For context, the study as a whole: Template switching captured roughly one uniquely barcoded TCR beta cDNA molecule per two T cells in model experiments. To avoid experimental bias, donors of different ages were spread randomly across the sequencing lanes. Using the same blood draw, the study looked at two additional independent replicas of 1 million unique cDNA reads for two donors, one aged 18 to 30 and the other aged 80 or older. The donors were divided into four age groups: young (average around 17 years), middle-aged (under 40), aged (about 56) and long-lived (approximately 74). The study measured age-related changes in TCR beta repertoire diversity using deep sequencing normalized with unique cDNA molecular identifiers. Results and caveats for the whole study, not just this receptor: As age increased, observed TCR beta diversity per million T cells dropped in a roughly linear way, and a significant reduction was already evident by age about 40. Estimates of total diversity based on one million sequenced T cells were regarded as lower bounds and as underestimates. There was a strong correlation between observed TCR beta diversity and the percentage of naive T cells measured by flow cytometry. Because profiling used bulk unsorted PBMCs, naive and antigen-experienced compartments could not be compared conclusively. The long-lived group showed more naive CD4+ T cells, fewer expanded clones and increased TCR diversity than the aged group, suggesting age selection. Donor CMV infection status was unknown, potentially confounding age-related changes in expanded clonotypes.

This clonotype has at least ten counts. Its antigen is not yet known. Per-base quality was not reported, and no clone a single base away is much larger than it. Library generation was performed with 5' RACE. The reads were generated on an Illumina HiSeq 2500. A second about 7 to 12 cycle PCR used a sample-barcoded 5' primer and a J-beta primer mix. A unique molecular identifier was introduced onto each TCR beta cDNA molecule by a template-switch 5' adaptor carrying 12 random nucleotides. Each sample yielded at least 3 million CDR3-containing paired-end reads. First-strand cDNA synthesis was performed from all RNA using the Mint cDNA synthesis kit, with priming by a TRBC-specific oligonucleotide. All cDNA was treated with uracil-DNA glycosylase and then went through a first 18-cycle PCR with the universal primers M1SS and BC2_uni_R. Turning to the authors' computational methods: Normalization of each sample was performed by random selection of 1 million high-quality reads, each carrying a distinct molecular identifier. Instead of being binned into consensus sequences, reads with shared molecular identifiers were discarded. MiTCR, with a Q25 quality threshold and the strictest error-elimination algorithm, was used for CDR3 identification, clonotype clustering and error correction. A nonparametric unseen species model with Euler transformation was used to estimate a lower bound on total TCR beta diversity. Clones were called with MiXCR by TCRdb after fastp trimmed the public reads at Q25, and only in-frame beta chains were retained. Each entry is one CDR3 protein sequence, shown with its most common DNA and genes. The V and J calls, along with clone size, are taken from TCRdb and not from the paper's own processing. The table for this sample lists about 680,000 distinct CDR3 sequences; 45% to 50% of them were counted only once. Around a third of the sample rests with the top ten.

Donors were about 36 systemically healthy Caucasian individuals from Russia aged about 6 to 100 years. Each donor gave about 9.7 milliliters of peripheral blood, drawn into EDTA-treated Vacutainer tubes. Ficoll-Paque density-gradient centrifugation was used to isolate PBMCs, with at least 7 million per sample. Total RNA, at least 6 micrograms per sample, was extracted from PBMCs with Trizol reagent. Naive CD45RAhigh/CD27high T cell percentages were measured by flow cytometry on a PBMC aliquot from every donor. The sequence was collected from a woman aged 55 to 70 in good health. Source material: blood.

The CDR3 region reads CSVEIGTYEQYF. The nucleotide sequence reads as follows: TGCAGCGTTGAGATCGGCACCTACGAGCAGTACTTC. The chain couples TRBV29-1 to TRBJ2-7, with no confidently assigned D gene. From cysteine to phenylalanine, the CDR3 is 12 amino acids long. Only the CDR3 region is kept as DNA, spanning 36 bases read in frame from base 1. CDR1 and CDR2 were assigned from the germline V gene as SQVTM and ANQGSEA. V is reduced by 3 bases and J by 2 bases, leaving a spacing of 8 bases between them.